The 25 T cell receptor beta chains below come from one sample, sequenced in a study of shared clonotypes between healthy human individuals. Here immunoSEQ multiplex PCR was the method, and the copy in TCRdb shows in-frame clones only, minus some. The table has about 680,000 clones, 60% to 75% seen once. The sample taken for sequencing was memory CD4+ T cells sorted from blood. Subset in this sample: CD45RA-negative fraction. The receptors originated from a woman aged 25 to 39 in good health.

To note about this clone: This CDR3 is also generated by other DNA sequences in the sample. CDR3 bases: TGTGCCAGTAGTACTACAGGATATCAGCCCCAGCATTTT. Translation: CASSTTGYQPQHF. The V and J genes are TRBV19 and TRBJ1-5; a weak D match, TRBD1 (5 bases). V gave up 4 bases and J gave up 5 bases, with 9 bases separating them. CDR1 is LNHDA, CDR2 SQIVND, per germline (reference sequence). This CDR3 has 13 amino acids.

This chain uses TRBV19 with TRBJ2-3, with D unclear. Germline lookup yields CDR1 LNHDA and CDR2 SQIVND (reference sequence). The CDR3 length is 13 residues. Trimming removed 3 bases at V and 2 bases at J, with 6 bases between. CDR3 loop: CASSITYTDTQYF. In DNA form, the CDR3 reads TGTGCCAGTAGTATCACTTACACAGATACGCAGTATTTT.

The rearrangement joins TRBV13 to TRBJ2-7; D tentatively fits TRBD1 or TRBD2 (5 bases each). V lost 6 bases and J lost 2, with 14 bases in between. Germline assignment: CDR1 PRHDT and CDR2 FYEKMQ (reference sequence). This CDR3 region has 14 residues. CDR3 residues: CASSSLDSPYEQYF. The CDR3 DNA is TGTGCCAGCAGTTCACTAGACAGCCCCTACGAGCAGTACTTC.

In the case of this clone: It is likely a read error: a sequence one base away is far more abundant. The V and J genes are TRBV4-2 and TRBJ1-5, with D possibly being TRBD1 (6 bases). Germline V gives CDR1 LGHNA, CDR2 YNFKEQ. The CDR3 consists of 14 residues. Trimming pared 0 bases from V and 4 bases from J, leaving 7 bases between. The CDR3 coding sequence is TGTGCCAGCAGCCAAGAGACAGGAAATCAGCCCCAGCATTTT. Translation gives CASSQETGNQPQHF.

CDR3 DNA sequence: TGCGCCAGCAGTGAGTCTGGGACACGAAAGGCTGCTTTCTTT. Its translation: CASSESGTRKAAFF. This chain uses TRBV10-1 with TRBJ1-1, with a possible D match to TRBD1 (6 bases). The CDR3 has 14 residues. The V and J ends lost 0 bases and 11 bases respectively, with 16 bases between them. Germline V CDR1 and CDR2: WNHNN, SYGVQD (reference sequence).

Turning to this clone: A read error may produce the germline difference seen at one junction end. V is TRBV7-2 and J is TRBJ1-4, with a possible D match to TRBD1 (6 bases). Germline-derived CDR1 and CDR2 are SGHTA and FQGNSA. CDR3 size: 14 residues. CDR3 bases: TGTGTCAGCAGCTTAGCAGGGGTTCGAGAAAAACTGTTTTTT. Residues: CVSSLAGVREKLFF.

The sample holds a few counts of this clone. The chain uses TRBV4-1 and TRBJ2-3; 12 bases line up with TRBD2. The CDR3 spans 18 residues. Germline values: CDR1 MGHRA, CDR2 YSYEKL. With 5 bases clipped from V and 1 base from J, the junction kept 10 bases outside the gene matches. The CDR3 loop reads CASSDHRLAGEGTDTQYF. DNA of the CDR3: TGCGCCAGCAGCGATCATAGACTAGCGGGAGAGGGCACAGATACGCAGTATTTT.

This chain joins TRBV19 and TRBJ2-3, with 14 bases that match TRBD2. With 5 bases clipped from V and 7 bases from J, the junction kept 17 bases outside the gene matches. Germline V CDR1 and CDR2: LNHDA, SQIVND (reference sequence). The CDR3 is made up of 19 amino acids. CDR3 amino acids: CASSPRLAGGREHTNTQYF. The CDR3 nucleotides read TGTGCCAGTAGTCCTCGACTAGCGGGAGGGCGGGAACACACTAATACGCAGTATTTT. Full variable domain (rest looked up from reference TRBV19 and TRBJ2-3): DGGITQSPKYLFRKEGQNVTLSCEQNLNHDAMYWYRQDPGQGLRLIYYSQIVNDFQKGDIAEGYSVSREKKESFPLTVTSAQKNPTAFYLCASSPRLAGGREHTNTQYFGPGTRLTVL.

J is TRBJ2-7 and V is TRBV19, with unresolved D. Per germline, CDR1 LNHDA and CDR2 SQIVND (reference sequence). The length of the CDR3 is 13 residues. V was shortened by 7 bases and J by 0 bases, with 10 bases between the two germline ends. The CDR3 DNA reads TGTGCCAGTACGGATCAGAGCTCCTACGAGCAGTACTTC. Amino acid sequence: CASTDQSSYEQYF.

The J gene is TRBJ2-1, the V gene TRBV6-5; possibly TRBD2 for D (6 bases). This CDR3 region has 13 residues. Germline CDR1 reads MNHEY; CDR2 reads SVGAGI. V gave up 7 bases and J gave up 3 bases, with 10 bases separating them. DNA for the CDR3: TGTGCCAGCACCCCTAGCGACTACAATGAGCAGTTCTTC. Translating gives CASTPSDYNEQFF.

This clone was picked up a small number of times. The chain links TRBV29-1 to TRBJ2-6, with a possible D match to TRBD1 (6 bases). Trimming left V 7 bases short and J 1 base short, with 11 bases between. This CDR3 comprises 14 residues. Germline V gene sequence: CDR1 SQVTM, CDR2 ANQGSEA. The CDR3 region has the DNA TGCAGCGCTTATACAGGGTCTGGGGCCAACGTCCTGACTTTC. Translated, it gives CSAYTGSGANVLTF.

The chain employs TRBV5-1 and TRBJ1-1; D is perhaps TRBD1 (5 bases). CDR1 and CDR2 (germline): SGHRS, YFSETQ. Trimming pared 0 bases from V and 5 bases from J, leaving 14 bases between. This CDR3 spans 15 amino acids. CDR3 region: CASSLEVAGMTEAFF. The CDR3 DNA reads as TGCGCCAGCAGCTTGGAAGTGGCAGGGATGACTGAAGCTTTCTTT.

This sequence joins TRBV19 and TRBJ1-2; no definite D call. Germline V lookup: CDR1 LNHDA, CDR2 SQIVND (reference sequence). The CDR3 is 15 amino acids. V was pared by 0 bases and J by 1 base, with 9 bases between. The chain's CDR3 is CASSIDLDSNYGYTF. The CDR3 DNA follows: TGTGCCAGTAGTATAGATCTGGATAGTAACTATGGCTACACCTTC.

This clone has ten or more counts. The chain combines TRBV27 with TRBJ1-5, with 8 positions matching TRBD1. CDR1 and CDR2 from the germline V gene are MNHEY and SMNVEV (reference sequence). The CDR3 is 16 residues long. The V gene end was trimmed by 5 bases and the J gene end by 7 bases; junction bases not matched to a gene: 13. Here the CDR3 DNA reads TGTGCCAGCAGTCGCGACGGAGGACAGGGCGGGCAGCCCCAGCATTTT. As protein: CASSRDGGQGGQPQHF.

V and J are TRBV5-6 and TRBJ2-1, with 9 bases fitting TRBD2. V lost 0 bases and J lost 2; bases outside the gene matches: 6. Germline V CDR1 and CDR2: SGHDT, YYEEEE. CDR3 length equals 17 residues. The CDR3 DNA reads as TGTGCCAGCAGCTTGGGGCGGACTAGCGTTGCCTACAATGAGCAGTTCTTC. This codes for CASSLGRTSVAYNEQFF. The full variable domain, rest sourced from reference TRBV5-6 and TRBJ2-1, is DAGVTQSPTHLIKTRGQQVTLRCSPKSGHDTVSWYQQALGQGPQFIFQYYEEEERQRGNFPDRFSGHQFPNYSSELNVNALLLGDSALYLCASSLGRTSVAYNEQFFGPGTRLTVL.

This chain joins TRBV11-3 and TRBJ2-1; the D is unclear. V was pared by 0 bases and J by 10 bases, with 19 bases between. The germline V gene has CDR1 SGHNT and CDR2 YENEEA. CDR3 length: 16 residues. CDR3 bases: TGTGCCAGCAGCTTAGATAGTGGTCAGCTCTCGAGAGAGCAGTTCTTC. Protein product: CASSLDSGQLSREQFF.

This chain connects TRBV28 to TRBJ2-7; a possible D gene is TRBD1 (6 bases). V was shortened by 6 bases and J by 3 bases, with 9 bases between the two germline ends. This CDR3 comprises 12 residues. Looked up from germline, CDR1 is MDHEN and CDR2 is SYDVKM. CDR3 amino acids: CASRRQVYEQYF. As DNA, the CDR3 is TGTGCCAGCAGGCGACAGGTCTACGAGCAGTACTTC.

V is TRBV15 and J is TRBJ2-2; TRBD2 agrees at 8 bases. The trim removed 6 bases at V and 0 bases at J, leaving 3 bases unmatched. The length of the CDR3 is 15 residues. Germline values: CDR1 LNHNV, CDR2 YYDKDF (reference sequence). For the CDR3, the DNA is TGTGCCACCAGAACGGGACTAGCGAACACCGGGGAGCTGTTTTTT. It codes for CATRTGLANTGELFF. Based on the CDR3 plus reference TRBV15 and TRBJ2-2, the full variable domain is DAMVIQNPRYQVTQFGKPVTLSCSQTLNHNVMYWYQQKSSQAPKLLFHYYDKDFNNEADTPDNFQSRRPNTSFCFLDIRSPGLGDTAMYLCATRTGLANTGELFFGEGSRLTVL.

Points on this clone: The sample carries other DNA sequences with the same CDR3. The chain joins TRBV4-1 to TRBJ2-3; D is unclear. Germline CDR1 reads MGHRA; CDR2 reads YSYEKL. The CDR3 has 13 residues. Trimming left V 4 bases short and J 2 bases short, with 7 bases between. CDR3 nucleotide sequence: TGCGCCAGCAGCCCCCCCAACACAGATACGCAGTATTTT. This sequence encodes CASSPPNTDTQYF.

This sequence joins TRBV18 and TRBJ2-1; perhaps TRBD1 as D (5 bases). The germline CDR1 and CDR2 sequences are KGHSH and LQKENI. The V end lost 2 bases, the J end lost 0 bases, and 17 bases lay between the germline ends. This CDR3 has 18 amino acids. The CDR3 loop is CASSPTIRRVSSYNEQFF. CDR3 DNA: TGTGCCAGCTCACCAACCATCCGCAGGGTGAGCTCCTACAATGAGCAGTTCTTC.

This clone has a single count. This chain links TRBV5-1 with TRBJ2-7; tentatively, D is TRBD1 or TRBD2 (5 bases each). This CDR3 spans 15 amino acids. The V gene's germline CDR1 is SGHRS and CDR2 YFSETQ. Trimming took off 4 bases at V and 6 bases at J, with 20 bases between the two ends. This CDR3 is CASSAGALIGIEQYF. Here the CDR3 DNA reads TGCGCCAGCAGCGCCGGGGCCCTGATCGGGATCGAGCAGTACTTC.

This clone has more than one count but fewer than ten. This sequence joins TRBV11-2 and TRBJ2-7; 8 bases align to TRBD1. The CDR3 is 15 residues long. Trimming at V came to 1 base and at J to 3 bases, leaving 5 bases not matched to a gene. From germline, CDR1 is SGHAT and CDR2 FQNNGV. DNA for the CDR3: TGTGCCAGCAGCTTAGGTAGGACAGGGAACTACGAGCAGTACTTC. Its translation is CASSLGRTGNYEQYF.

V usage is TRBV5-1 and J usage is TRBJ1-4, with TRBD1 matching 9 bases. The CDR3 has 14 residues. Per the germline V gene, CDR1 is SGHRS and CDR2 is YFSETQ. The V segment lost 4 bases and the J segment 8 bases; nucleotides outside the gene matches: 6. The CDR3 DNA reads as TGCGCCAGCAGCCCGGGACAGGGCCACGAAAAACTGTTTTTT. As protein: CASSPGQGHEKLFF.

V is TRBV2 and J is TRBJ2-7, with D tentatively TRBD2 (5 bases). The V gene's germline CDR1 is SNHLY and CDR2 FYNNEI. Trimming removed 8 bases from V and 0 bases from J, with 11 bases in between. The CDR3 is made up of 13 amino acids. In DNA form, the CDR3 reads TGTGCCAGCTTCTACGGGGTCTCCTACGAGCAGTACTTC. Encoded protein: CASFYGVSYEQYF.

This rearrangement joins TRBV5-1 to TRBJ2-3; possible D gene TRBD2, 6 bases. This CDR3 comprises 15 residues. Trimming left V 4 bases short and J 2 bases short, with 14 bases between. Germline V gene sequence: CDR1 SGHRS, CDR2 YFSETQ. CDR3 bases: TGCGCCAGCAGCCCAGCGGAGGGCCACACAGATACGCAGTATTTT. This codes for CASSPAEGHTDTQYF. The variable domain in full, completed from reference TRBV5-1 and TRBJ2-3, reads KAGVTQTPRYLIKTRGQQVTLSCSPISGHRSVSWYQQTPGQGLQFLFEYFSETQRNKGNFPGRFSGRQFSNSRSEMNVSTLELGDSALYLCASSPAEGHTDTQYFGPGTRLTVL.